The 18 T cell receptor beta chains in this list originate from one sample, sequenced in a study of cytomegalovirus exposure and HLA in healthy donors. Sequencing was performed with immunoSEQ multiplex PCR; in TCRdb, only in-frame clones are kept and a portion is missing. The sample records about 73,000 clones, 85% to 90% being singletons. Sequences were obtained from PBMCs. All receptors derive from a woman younger than 35 in good health and CMV-seropositive.

The chain uses TRBV12-5 and TRBJ2-1; 10 positions match TRBD2. This CDR3 region has 15 residues. J lost 0 bases, V lost 6 bases, and 2 bases had no gene match. Germline loops: CDR1 LGHNT, CDR2 FRNRAP. The chain's CDR3 is CASGRTSGSYNEQFF. DNA of the CDR3: TGTGCTAGTGGCCGGACTAGCGGCTCCTACAATGAGCAGTTCTTC.

Details on this clone: Other DNA sequences in this sample translate to the same CDR3. CDR3 nucleotides: TGTGCCAGCAGCTTAGGGACAGGGGCCTACGAGCAGTACTTC. It encodes CASSLGTGAYEQYF. This chain joins TRBV7-2 and TRBJ2-7; 9 nucleotides agree with TRBD1. The length of the CDR3 is 14 residues. Per the germline V gene, CDR1 is SGHTA and CDR2 is FQGNSA. V lost 1 base, J lost 2 bases, and 0 bases stayed unmatched.

V and J are TRBV29-1 and TRBJ1-2, with D perhaps matching TRBD1 (6 bases). V gave up 7 bases and J gave up 4 bases, with 22 bases separating them. Germline-derived CDR1 and CDR2 are SQVTM and ANQGSEA. This CDR3 has 15 amino acids. The chain's CDR3 is CSAQGVYRAGYGYTF. CDR3 DNA sequence: TGCAGCGCCCAAGGCGTTTACAGGGCGGGCTATGGCTACACCTTC.

The gene calls are TRBV27 and TRBJ2-1; 8 positions agree with TRBD1. V trimming: 5 bases; J trimming: 7 bases; junction bases outside the gene matches: 4. The CDR3 runs to 13 residues. Looked up from germline, CDR1 is MNHEY and CDR2 is SMNVEV (reference sequence). The CDR3 reads CASSLGQGNEQFF. For the CDR3, the DNA is TGTGCCAGCAGTCTAGGACAGGGTAATGAGCAGTTCTTC.

The rearrangement links TRBV4-1 to TRBJ2-3, with D perhaps TRBD2 (5 bases). Per germline, CDR1 MGHRA and CDR2 YSYEKL. Trimming left V 5 bases short and J 6 bases short, with 12 bases between. This CDR3 has 13 amino acids. Written as DNA, the CDR3 is TGCGCCAGCAGCTCCCGTACGGGGGATACGCAGTATTTT. Protein product: CASSSRTGDTQYF.

J is TRBJ2-7 and V is TRBV4-3, with 7 bases matching TRBD2. With 1 base clipped from V and 1 base from J, the junction kept 4 bases outside the gene matches. Germline assignment: CDR1 LGHNA and CDR2 YSLEER. The CDR3 is 15 amino acids. Here the CDR3 DNA reads TGCGCCAGCAGCCAAGGACGGGACTATTCCTACGAGCAGTACTTC. Its translation is CASSQGRDYSYEQYF.

This chain links TRBV19 with TRBJ2-1, with TRBD1 identical over 9 bases. CDR1 and CDR2 (germline): LNHDA, SQIVND (reference sequence). Trimming at V came to 6 bases and at J to 6 bases, leaving 6 bases not matched to a gene. The CDR3 extends over 14 amino acids. CDR3 bases: TGTGCCAGTAGCGGGACAGGGATCCTCAATGAGCAGTTCTTC. Translated, it gives CASSGTGILNEQFF.

The rearrangement links TRBV27 to TRBJ1-1; 7 nucleotides line up with TRBD1. The CDR3 is 14 residues long. With V trimmed by 5 bases and J by 6 bases, 9 bases remained unmatched. Germline V CDR1 and CDR2: MNHEY, SMNVEV (reference sequence). The CDR3 coding sequence is TGTGCCAGCAGTCTAACAGGGGTTCCCTCTGAAGCTTTCTTT. Translating gives CASSLTGVPSEAFF.

The chain joins TRBV27 to TRBJ2-5; 7 bases line up with TRBD2. J was trimmed by 4 bases and V by 6 bases; bases with no gene match: 17. The CDR3 totals 17 residues. The germline V gene encodes CDR1 MNHEY and CDR2 SMNVEV (reference sequence). CDR3 bases: TGTGCCAGCAGGGGTTGGGGGGGAGAGGTGGGGAGAGAGACCCAGTACTTC. It translates to CASRGWGGEVGRETQYF.

The J gene is TRBJ2-2, the V gene TRBV27; the match to TRBD1 covers 10 bases. The CDR3 has 15 residues. V lost 6 bases to trimming and J lost 3 bases; unmatched junction nucleotides: 4. The V gene's germline CDR1 is MNHEY and CDR2 SMNVEV (reference sequence). The CDR3 protein is CASRRDRGYTGELFF. CDR3 sequence (DNA): TGTGCCAGCAGGAGGGACAGGGGCTACACCGGGGAGCTGTTTTTT.

In nucleotides, the CDR3 is TGTGCCAGCAGCACGACCGGGACAGGGTCACCGCGCTACACCTTC. It encodes CASSTTGTGSPRYTF. The rearrangement links TRBV27 to TRBJ1-2; 9 positions match TRBD1. CDR1 and CDR2 (germline): MNHEY, SMNVEV (reference sequence). This CDR3 comprises 15 residues. V lost 6 bases and J lost 9; bases outside the gene matches: 14.

This chain connects TRBV7-2 to TRBJ1-5, with 10 bases fitting TRBD1. Germline CDR1 reads SGHTA; CDR2 reads FQGNSA. There are 16 residues in the CDR3. Unmatched junction bases numbered 10, after V lost 5 bases and J lost 6 bases. The CDR3 bases are TGTGCCAGCAGCCAAACGACAGGGGGCAGCGGTCAGCCCCAGCATTTT. Protein: CASSQTTGGSGQPQHF.

The chain joins TRBV28 to TRBJ2-7, with 7 bases identical to TRBD2. The CDR3 is 14 amino acids. Germline V gene lookup returns CDR1 MDHEN and CDR2 SYDVKM. The J segment lost 2 bases and the V segment lost 6 bases, leaving 7 bases of the junction unmatched. CDR3 DNA sequence: TGTGCCAGCAGCCCAGGCGGGAGCCCCTACGAGCAGTACTTC. Translated, it gives CASSPGGSPYEQYF.

The V and J genes are TRBV6-5 and TRBJ2-7; 14 positions match TRBD2. J gave up 5 bases and V 4 bases, and 1 base lay outside the gene matches. In germline, CDR1 is MNHEY, CDR2 SVGAGI. This CDR3 contains 14 residues. CDR3 bases: TGTGCCAGCAGTTCGGGACTAGCGGGAGACGAGCAGTACTTC. It is translated as CASSSGLAGDEQYF.

This rearrangement joins TRBV29-1 to TRBJ1-2; 7 bases agree with TRBD1. CDR1 SQVTM and CDR2 ANQGSEA come from the germline V gene. The CDR3 covers 11 residues. V dropped 6 bases and J dropped 7; count of bases not matched to a gene: 5. The CDR3 coding sequence is TGCAGCGTCGAGTACAGGGGTGGCTACACCTTC. Protein sequence: CSVEYRGGYTF.

This clone was observed once. The CDR3 region has the DNA TGTGCCAGCAGTGGGCAAGCCGGAGACCAAGAGACCCAGTACTTC. Translation gives CASSGQAGDQETQYF. V usage is TRBV6-1 and J usage is TRBJ2-5; D not certain. The CDR3 has 15 residues. Germline CDR1 MNHNS, CDR2 SASEGT. V lost 4 bases and J 0 bases, leaving 12 bases between the germline ends.

The chain recombines TRBV29-1 with TRBJ2-7; D possibly corresponds to TRBD1 (6 bases). CDR1 is SQVTM and CDR2 is ANQGSEA in the germline V gene. The V gene lost 6 bases and the J gene lost 0 bases, with 12 bases spanning the gap. The CDR3 extends over 13 amino acids. The CDR3 nucleotides are TGCAGCGTAAGGACAGACAGCTCCTACGAGCAGTACTTC. It is translated as CSVRTDSSYEQYF.

This clone was counted once. The V call is TRBV19, the J call TRBJ2-1, with 7 bases fitting TRBD2. The CDR3 runs to 14 residues. Per germline, CDR1 LNHDA and CDR2 SQIVND (reference sequence). J gave up 7 bases and V 4 bases, and 7 bases lay outside the gene matches. The CDR3, as DNA: TGTGCCAGTAGTACGGCTAGCGGTGGGAATGAGCAGTTCTTC. Protein: CASSTASGGNEQFF.